This T cell receptor beta chain was sequenced in a study of shared clonotypes between healthy human individuals. Overall study context: Per-donor plates numbered three CD4 naive, three CD4 memory, two CD8 naive and one CD8 memory. Study conclusions and caveats: Tissues were not sampled, only blood, and their repertoires likely differ.

This clone was detected only a few times. Its antigen is not known. Assay: immunoSEQ multiplex PCR; the TCRdb copy retains only in-frame clones and omits some. The sample shows about a million clones, around 75% of them seen only once. This CDR3 region has 11 residues. Germline CDR1 SNHLY, CDR2 FYNNEI. The chain is built from TRBV2 and TRBJ1-1, with D possibly TRBD1 on 5 matching bases. Sequencing input: memory CD4+ T cells sorted from blood. Subset specified: CD45RA-negative fraction. This sequence was found in a man younger than 35 in good health. DNA for the CDR3: TGTCTTAACGGTGGGGGAACTGAAGCTTTCTTT. It encodes CLNGGGTEAFF.